The clone carrying this T cell receptor beta chain was counted only a few times. Antigen: not known. TCRdb recomputed calls from the 5' RACE reads with MiXCR, one row per CDR3 protein. The table has about 200,000 distinct CDR3 sequences, 16% seen once. This record belongs to a study of T-cell memory formation after mild COVID-19. Findings of the study overall: Detection of some responders pre-infection suggested pre-existing cross-reactive memory T cells participated.

This CDR3 has 15 residues. The germline gives CDR1 SNHLY, CDR2 FYNNEI. V was clipped by 6 bases and J by 5 bases; unmatched bases: 7. The rearrangement uses TRBV2 and TRBJ2-2; 9 bases are shared with TRBD1. The TCR was taken from an adult woman who had mild COVID-19 (a few samples of this study predate the infection). Cell type and time point are not known. What was sequenced was PBMCs or a T cell subset sorted from them (not recorded which). The CDR3 is CASRLRTGATGELFF. In nucleotides, the CDR3 is TGTGCCAGCAGACTTCGGACAGGGGCAACCGGGGAGCTGTTTTTT.